The clone carrying this TCR beta chain showed up just a few times. Its antigen is undetermined. This sample was included in a study of T cells after yellow fever vaccination. Overall study context: Preparation of fractions with low cell numbers was performed using SMART-Seq v4 Ultra Low Input. Regarding the study as a whole: Weaker, the secondary response had a peak occurring faster, on day 5 versus 15. Most primary-vaccination clones reappeared after the booster (about 97% CD4, approximately 88% CD8). Bulk-population clonotypes that are abundant could appear as contaminants in FACS-sorted repertoires.

The CDR3 spans 18 residues. CDR1 and CDR2 (germline): MNHEY, SVGAGI. After removal of 0 bases from V and 2 bases from J, the junction contained 6 bases not matched to a gene. Each CDR3 protein gets one entry after TCRdb re-called the 5' RACE reads with MiXCR. The sample carries under 300,000 distinct CDR3 sequences, around 7% recorded once. The sequenced sample was CD4+ T cells sorted from PBMCs, obtained 15 days after the yellow fever booster vaccination. The clonotype was recovered from a man aged 25 to 40 who received the YFV17D yellow fever vaccine. The J gene is TRBJ2-6, the V gene TRBV6-5; 8 positions match TRBD1. In nucleotides, the CDR3 is TGTGCCAGCAGTTACTCGACAGGGGATACCCCTGGGGCCAACGTCCTGACTTTC. This codes for CASSYSTGDTPGANVLTF.